These 26 T cell receptor beta chains originate from one sample sequenced in a study of shared clonotypes between healthy human individuals. Profiled with immunoSEQ multiplex PCR; TCRdb holds only in-frame clones, not every one. The sample consists of 600,000 to 750,000 clones, about 78% of them appearing once. The sample taken for sequencing was memory CD4+ T cells sorted from blood. The subset is: CD45RA-negative fraction. These receptors were taken from a woman under 40 in good health.

J is TRBJ2-2 and V is TRBV28, with 12 bases lining up with TRBD1. The germline V gene encodes CDR1 MDHEN and CDR2 SYDVKM. CDR3 length: 16 amino acids. Unmatched junction bases numbered 5, after V lost 5 bases and J lost 4 bases. CDR3 residues: CASSLGGQGATGELFF. The CDR3 DNA reads TGTGCCAGCAGTCTGGGGGGACAGGGGGCCACCGGGGAGCTGTTTTTT.

This clone was observed many times. This CDR3 is also generated by other DNA sequences in the sample. The CDR3 sequence: CASSTTGGGETQYF. The CDR3, as DNA: TGTGCCAGTAGTACGACAGGGGGCGGGGAGACCCAGTACTTC. The chain links TRBV19 to TRBJ2-5; 10 nucleotides match TRBD1. Germline assignment: CDR1 LNHDA and CDR2 SQIVND (reference sequence). Losses at the gene ends were 4 bases for V and 5 bases for J; bases not matched to a gene: 4. This CDR3 spans 14 amino acids.

CDR3 coding DNA: TGTGCCAGCAGTTTATCGGGCGAAGCAATCACCCTCCACTTT. Amino acid sequence: CASSLSGEAITLHF. This sequence joins TRBV27 and TRBJ1-6, with D uncertain. CDR3 length equals 14 residues. The V gene lost 0 bases and the J gene lost 14 bases, with 14 bases spanning the gap. Germline V CDR1 and CDR2: MNHEY, SMNVEV (reference sequence).

The J gene is TRBJ2-1, the V gene TRBV7-8, with D maybe TRBD1 (5 bases). There are 14 residues in the CDR3. Deletions cut 1 base from V and 9 bases from J, with 13 bases between. The germline V gene encodes CDR1 SGHVS and CDR2 FQNEAQ. CDR3 sequence: CASSLVLLQGEQFF. Here the CDR3 DNA reads TGTGCCAGCAGCTTAGTCCTGCTCCAGGGTGAGCAGTTCTTC.

The genes are TRBV28 and TRBJ2-7; a possible D gene is TRBD1 (6 bases). The V gene's germline CDR1 is MDHEN and CDR2 SYDVKM. The V end lost 5 bases, the J end lost 7 bases, and 15 bases lay between the germline ends. This CDR3 spans 13 amino acids. CDR3 protein: CASSGRGQGEQYF. The CDR3 DNA follows: TGTGCCAGCAGTGGCAGGGGCCAGGGAGAGCAGTACTTC.

This clone was counted only a few times. The V and J genes are TRBV28 and TRBJ1-1; D may be TRBD1 (6 bases). V lost 8 bases, J lost 0 bases, and 16 bases lay in between. Germline CDR1 is MDHEN and CDR2 is SYDVKM. The CDR3 is made up of 15 amino acids. The CDR3 DNA sequence: TGTGCCAGCGTGGGGTCCGGACAGTTGAACACTGAAGCTTTCTTT. Its protein product is CASVGSGQLNTEAFF.

V is TRBV28 and J is TRBJ1-2; D uncertain. The CDR3 is 17 amino acids. Per germline, CDR1 MDHEN and CDR2 SYDVKM. Trimming stripped 4 bases from V and 2 bases from J, with 20 bases between. The CDR3 nucleotides are TGTGCCAGCAGTTCGTCCCATCACTATACGGAGAACTATGGCTACACCTTC. Its translation: CASSSSHHYTENYGYTF.

The chain uses TRBV19 and TRBJ2-3, with 8 bases aligning to TRBD1. The junction had 4 bases not matched to a gene; V was cut back by 3 bases and J by 5 bases. The CDR3 is 14 amino acids. From germline, CDR1 is LNHDA and CDR2 SQIVND (reference sequence). The CDR3 reads CASSMSRGLDTQYF. CDR3 DNA: TGTGCCAGTAGTATGTCCAGGGGGCTAGATACGCAGTATTTT.

V usage is TRBV7-2 and J usage is TRBJ2-1, with 9 nucleotides matching TRBD2. CDR1 is SGHTA, CDR2 FQGNSA, per germline. The CDR3 is 16 amino acids. V lost 1 base to trimming and J lost 6 bases; unmatched junction nucleotides: 7. CDR3 DNA sequence: TGTGCCAGCAGCTTAGACGCGCTAGCGGGAATCAATGAGCAGTTCTTC. As protein: CASSLDALAGINEQFF.

The J gene is TRBJ2-7, the V gene TRBV7-9, with 8 bases fitting TRBD2. Germline V gene data show CDR1 as SEHNR and CDR2 as FQNEAQ (reference sequence). The CDR3 length is 15 residues. The V and J ends lost 1 base and 7 bases, in that order; junction bases with no gene match: 9. The CDR3 nucleotides read TGTGCCAGCAGCTTAGTCCGGCTAGCGGGTCAAGAGCAGTACTTC. It is translated as CASSLVRLAGQEQYF.

The rearrangement joins TRBV28 to TRBJ2-3, with TRBD1 identical over 7 bases. V lost 6 bases to trimming and J lost 3 bases; unmatched junction nucleotides: 6. This CDR3 comprises 14 residues. Germline CDR1 reads MDHEN; CDR2 reads SYDVKM. For the CDR3, the DNA is TGTGCCAGCAGCAGACAGACAGGGACAGATACGCAGTATTTT. Residues: CASSRQTGTDTQYF.

The chain recombines TRBV5-1 with TRBJ2-2, with D uncertain. V was clipped by 1 base and J by 4 bases, with 8 bases between them. Germline CDR1 reads SGHRS; CDR2 reads YFSETQ. There are 14 residues in the CDR3. This CDR3 reads CASSLYYLTGELFF. In DNA form, the CDR3 reads TGCGCCAGCAGCTTGTACTACCTCACCGGGGAGCTGTTTTTT.

This rearrangement joins TRBV10-3 to TRBJ1-3; D is undetermined. The germline V and J ends were trimmed by 11 bases and 2 bases, with 13 bases remaining between them. Per the germline V gene, CDR1 is ENHRY and CDR2 is SYGVKD. CDR3 length: 13 residues. CDR3 amino acids: CALKPGAGNTIYF. CDR3 DNA sequence: TGTGCCCTGAAACCGGGAGCTGGAAACACCATATATTTT.

CDR3 sequence reads: CASRSPSSGANVLTF. The CDR3 DNA follows: TGTGCCAGCAGATCCCCGAGCTCTGGGGCCAACGTCCTGACTTTC. The chain carries TRBV27 and TRBJ2-6; D is ambiguous. The V gene's germline CDR1 is MNHEY and CDR2 SMNVEV (reference sequence). Trimming cost V 6 bases and J 0 bases, with 9 bases left between them. The CDR3 has 15 residues.

The gene calls are TRBV29-1 and TRBJ2-5; 14 bases match TRBD2. The CDR3 loop spans 16 amino acids. CDR1 and CDR2 (germline): SQVTM, ANQGSEA. V was clipped by 4 bases and J by 5 bases; unmatched bases: 9. The CDR3 DNA follows: TGCAGCGTTGCGGGGGGACTAGCGGGAGAGAGGGAGACCCAGTACTTC. Translated: CSVAGGLAGERETQYF.

This chain joins TRBV2 and TRBJ1-3; D is perhaps TRBD1 (6 bases). Per germline, CDR1 SNHLY and CDR2 FYNNEI. V lost 5 bases, J lost 0 bases, and 8 bases lay in between. This CDR3 comprises 14 residues. This chain's CDR3 is CASSQGGSGNTIYF. In DNA, the CDR3 is TGTGCCAGCAGTCAAGGGGGCTCTGGAAACACCATATATTTT.

This clone was picked up one time. The rearrangement joins TRBV19 to TRBJ1-1, with D perhaps TRBD1 (5 bases). Germline CDR1 reads LNHDA; CDR2 reads SQIVND (reference sequence). This CDR3 is 15 amino acids long. V dropped 4 bases and J dropped 5 bases, with 17 bases sitting between them. The CDR3 DNA sequence: TGTGCCAGTAGTAGGCGGGACCGTGGTAGAACTGAAGCTTTCTTT. This sequence encodes CASSRRDRGRTEAFF.

In its sample, this clone was seen a few times. The CDR3 DNA follows: TGTGCCAGTAGTATAGGCGGAGTGGCTAATGAAAAACTGTTTTTT. Translated, it gives CASSIGGVANEKLFF. This chain uses TRBV19 with TRBJ1-4; D remains ambiguous. The ends were cut back, 1 base at V and 3 bases at J, with 9 bases in the middle. From germline, CDR1 is LNHDA and CDR2 SQIVND (reference sequence). The CDR3 runs to 15 residues.

This clone has just a few counts. The rearrangement joins TRBV19 to TRBJ2-1; D might be TRBD2 (5 bases). CDR3 length: 15 residues. Trimming left V 10 bases short and J 10 bases short, with 26 bases between. The V gene's germline CDR1 is LNHDA and CDR2 SQIVND (reference sequence). Here the CDR3 reads CATISGAARRKEQFF. CDR3 bases: TGTGCCACCATCAGCGGCGCCGCCCGGCGAAAAGAGCAGTTCTTC.

This chain joins TRBV27 and TRBJ1-3; D ambiguous. Per the germline V gene, CDR1 is MNHEY and CDR2 is SMNVEV (reference sequence). The CDR3 has 18 amino acids. V gave up 2 bases and J gave up 0 bases, with 17 bases separating them. CDR3 loop: CASSLAPGRRSSGNTIYF. Here the CDR3 DNA reads TGTGCCAGCAGTTTAGCTCCGGGTCGGCGAAGCTCTGGAAACACCATATATTTT.

The V gene is TRBV19, the J gene TRBJ1-5; the match to TRBD1 covers 7 bases. Germline CDR1 reads LNHDA; CDR2 reads SQIVND (reference sequence). The CDR3 extends over 15 amino acids. With 5 bases clipped from V and 1 base from J, the junction kept 5 bases outside the gene matches. CDR3 nucleotides: TGTGCCAGTAGTTTCACAGGGGTGAGCAATCAGCCCCAGCATTTT. Its translation: CASSFTGVSNQPQHF. The full variable domain, its missing parts supplied by reference TRBV19 and TRBJ1-5, is DGGITQSPKYLFRKEGQNVTLSCEQNLNHDAMYWYRQDPGQGLRLIYYSQIVNDFQKGDIAEGYSVSREKKESFPLTVTSAQKNPTAFYLCASSFTGVSNQPQHFGDGTRLSIL.

The chain employs TRBV19 and TRBJ2-3; D is perhaps TRBD1 or TRBD2 (5 bases each). The CDR3 is 12 amino acids. V was shortened by 6 bases and J by 5 bases, with 9 bases between the two germline ends. From germline, CDR1 is LNHDA and CDR2 SQIVND (reference sequence). CDR3 residues: CASSGALDTQYF. CDR3 sequence (DNA): TGTGCCAGTAGCGGGGCACTAGATACGCAGTATTTT.

The chain recombines TRBV7-9 with TRBJ1-5; TRBD1 might be the D (6 bases). Germline V lookup: CDR1 SEHNR, CDR2 FQNEAQ (reference sequence). Trimming left V 4 bases short and J 0 bases short, with 16 bases between. The CDR3 spans 17 residues. The CDR3 loop is CASSYGSGAVSNQPQHF. CDR3 nucleotide sequence: TGTGCCAGCAGCTATGGTTCGGGGGCAGTTAGCAATCAGCCCCAGCATTTT. Based on the CDR3 plus reference TRBV7-9 and TRBJ1-5, the full variable domain is DTGVSQNPRHKITKRGQNVTFRCDPISEHNRLYWYRQTLGQGPEFLTYFQNEAQLEKSRLLSDRFSAERPKGSFSTLEIQRTEQGDSAMYLCASSYGSGAVSNQPQHFGDGTRLSIL.

The J gene is TRBJ2-7, the V gene TRBV6-1; 9 bases are shared with TRBD1. V lost 2 bases and J lost 7; bases outside the gene matches: 12. The CDR3 length is 16 residues. Germline CDR1 is MNHNS and CDR2 is SASEGT. The CDR3 nucleotides are TGTGCCAGCAGTGAAACCGGACGCCGGGACAGGGATGAGCAGTACTTC. It is translated as CASSETGRRDRDEQYF.

The V call is TRBV11-3, the J call TRBJ2-1; 9 positions agree with TRBD1. The CDR3 runs 16 residues. Germline trimming cut 4 bases from V and 9 bases from J; bases unmatched to any gene: 13. Germline V gene sequence: CDR1 SGHNT, CDR2 YENEEA. CDR3 residues: CASSSGVGQGSGEQFF. Here the CDR3 DNA reads TGTGCCAGCAGCTCGGGCGTGGGACAGGGCTCTGGTGAGCAGTTCTTC.

J is TRBJ2-5 and V is TRBV5-1, with no clear D. The J call may be faulty, since TRBJ2-7 better matches the DNA end. The CDR3 sequence is 12 residues long. Germline values: CDR1 SGHRS, CDR2 YFSETQ. CDR3 protein: CASSSGDYEQYF. The CDR3 nucleotides are TGCGCCAGCAGTTCCGGAGATTACGAGCAGTACTTC.